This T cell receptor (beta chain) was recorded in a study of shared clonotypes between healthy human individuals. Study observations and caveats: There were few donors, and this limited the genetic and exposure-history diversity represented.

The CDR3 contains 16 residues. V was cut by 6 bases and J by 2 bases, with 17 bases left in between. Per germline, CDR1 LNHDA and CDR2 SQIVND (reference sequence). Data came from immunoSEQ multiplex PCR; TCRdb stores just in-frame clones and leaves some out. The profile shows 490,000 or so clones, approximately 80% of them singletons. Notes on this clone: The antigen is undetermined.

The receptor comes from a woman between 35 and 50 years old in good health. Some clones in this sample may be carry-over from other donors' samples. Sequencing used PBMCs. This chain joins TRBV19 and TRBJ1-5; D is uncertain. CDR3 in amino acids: CASRSRFRGGNQPQHF. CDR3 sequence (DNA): TGTGCCAGTAGATCAAGGTTTCGGGGTGGCAATCAGCCCCAGCATTTT. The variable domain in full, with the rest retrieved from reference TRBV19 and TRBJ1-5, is DGGITQSPKYLFRKEGQNVTLSCEQNLNHDAMYWYRQDPGQGLRLIYYSQIVNDFQKGDIAEGYSVSREKKESFPLTVTSAQKNPTAFYLCASRSRFRGGNQPQHFGDGTRLSIL.